A single sample gave rise to the 15 T cell receptor beta chains below, sequenced in a study of T cells in Graves' hyperthyroidism and ophthalmopathy (dated by TCRdb to 2018 to 2020). Libraries were prepared through multiplex PCR. Data came from an Illumina HiSeq 2000. Amplification of TCR beta CDR3 regions was carried out from RNA transcripts. The first round of RT-PCR for the TCR CDR3 was performed with the HTBI primer set and the Qiagen OneStep RT-PCR kit. Through fastp at Q25 and MiXCR, TCRdb rebuilt clones from the public reads, retaining in-frame beta chains. Rows are combined by CDR3 protein, so each entry shows the most common genes and DNA. This sample is represented by hundreds of thousands of distinct CDR3 sequences; just under 45% of them were singletons. 7% to 7.5% of the sample is taken by the ten largest. The sample taken for sequencing was peripheral blood or thyroid tissue (not recorded which). The receptors derive from an adult man with Graves' disease, either hyperthyroidism or ophthalmopathy (not recorded which).

This clonotype was observed at least ten times. V usage is TRBV20-1 and J usage is TRBJ2-5; no firm D call. CDR1 DFQATT and CDR2 SNEGSKA come from the germline V gene (reference sequence). Deletions cut 4 bases from V and 5 bases from J, with 8 bases between. The CDR3 consists of 11 residues. This CDR3 is CSATQPETQYF. In DNA, the CDR3 is TGCAGTGCTACGCAGCCGGAGACCCAGTACTTC.

The genes are TRBV11-2 and TRBJ1-1; the D gene is possibly TRBD1 (5 bases). The germline V and J ends were trimmed by 5 bases and 1 base, with 17 bases remaining between them. The CDR3 is made up of 16 amino acids. From germline, CDR1 is SGHAT and CDR2 FQNNGV. The DNA for the CDR3 is TGTGCCAGCAGCGGATCGACAGCCACAAGGAACACTGAAGCTTTCTTT. Translated, it gives CASSGSTATRNTEAFF. The full variable domain, rest sourced from reference TRBV11-2 and TRBJ1-1, is EAGVAQSPRYKIIEKRQSVAFWCNPISGHATLYWYQQILGQGPKLLIQFQNNGVVDDSQLPKDRFSAERLKGVDSTLKIQPAKLEDSAVYLCASSGSTATRNTEAFFGQGTRLTVV.

A note on this clonotype: Just one base apart from a much larger clone, this may be a read error. The chain uses TRBV7-8 and TRBJ2-7, with unresolved D. Germline V gives CDR1 SGHVS, CDR2 FQNEAQ. The CDR3 has 13 amino acids. Trimming cost V 5 bases and J 3 bases, with 11 bases left between them. CDR3 DNA: TGTGCCAGCAGCCCCTGGGAAGTCTACGAGCAGTACTTC. This sequence encodes CASSPWEVYEQYF.

This chain links TRBV2 with TRBJ1-2; 9 bases agree with TRBD1. J gave up 8 bases and V 5 bases, and 18 bases lay outside the gene matches. The CDR3 runs to 17 residues. Germline V gene data show CDR1 as SNHLY and CDR2 as FYNNEI. CDR3 protein: CASSFFQLDRGMSGYTF. The CDR3 coding sequence is TGTGCCAGCAGTTTTTTCCAGTTGGACAGGGGTATGAGCGGCTACACCTTC. The full variable domain, completed using reference TRBV2 and TRBJ1-2, is EPEVTQTPSHQVTQMGQEVILRCVPISNHLYFYWYRQILGQKVEFLVSFYNNEISEKSEIFDDQFSVERPDGSNFTLKIRSTKLEDSAMYFCASSFFQLDRGMSGYTFGSGTRLTVV.

As for this clonotype: A single base separates this from a much larger clone, so it may be a read error. The chain combines TRBV7-9 with TRBJ1-1, with a possible D match to TRBD1 (5 bases). This CDR3 is built from 14 residues. Per the germline V gene, CDR1 is SEHNR and CDR2 is FQNEAQ (reference sequence). The CDR3 loop is CASNLAGTGSGAFF. Written as DNA, the CDR3 is TGTGCCAGCAACTTAGCGGGGACGGGGTCTGGAGCTTTCTTT.

V is TRBV24-1 and J is TRBJ2-7, with D possibly being TRBD1 (5 bases). This CDR3 spans 14 amino acids. V was pared by 11 bases and J by 5 bases, with 21 bases between. Germline V gene lookup returns CDR1 KGHDR and CDR2 SFDVKD. Here the CDR3 DNA reads TGTGCCAGCTCCCCAATCGGCAGGGTCCACGAGCAGTACTTC. This sequence encodes CASSPIGRVHEQYF.

This chain connects TRBV5-1 to TRBJ1-6; 8 bases align to TRBD1. J gave up 8 bases and V 0 bases, and 4 bases lay outside the gene matches. Germline CDR1 SGHRS, CDR2 YFSETQ. The CDR3 totals 15 residues. The CDR3 DNA is TGCGCCAGCAGCTTGGGGACAGGGCCGGATTCACCCCTCCACTTT. Translating it yields CASSLGTGPDSPLHF.

In regard to this clonotype: A read error is possible here, since a much larger clone lies one base away. The gene calls are TRBV7-9 and TRBJ2-7; D is unclear. Per germline, CDR1 SEHNR and CDR2 FQNEAQ (reference sequence). CDR3 size: 14 residues. The CDR3 nucleotides read TGTGCCAGCAGCCCCTCCAGGTCAACCCCCGAGCGGTACTTC. Amino acids: CASSPSRSTPERYF.

The chain joins TRBV2 to TRBJ1-5; unclear D gene. Germline V gene data show CDR1 as SNHLY and CDR2 as FYNNEI. V was cut by 6 bases and J by 5 bases, with 8 bases left in between. The CDR3 has 12 residues. CDR3 nucleotides: TGTGCCAGCAGAGATTTTGATCAGCCCCAGCATTTT. It yields the protein CASRDFDQPQHF.

This clonotype was counted ten times or more. The rearrangement uses TRBV10-3 and TRBJ2-7; 14 bases align to TRBD2. V lost 6 bases and J lost 5; bases outside the gene matches: 12. This CDR3 contains 17 residues. Germline assignment: CDR1 ENHRY and CDR2 SYGVKD. DNA for the CDR3: TGTGCCATCAGCCCAGGGGACGGGACTAGCGGGAGAAACGAGCAGTACTTC. It specifies CAISPGDGTSGRNEQYF.

This chain connects TRBV5-1 to TRBJ1-1, with D uncertain. Germline CDR1 and CDR2: SGHRS and YFSETQ. The V end was cut by 4 bases, the J end by 4 bases, with 14 bases between. The CDR3 consists of 14 residues. Written as DNA, the CDR3 is TGCGCCAGCAGCGTACTCACAGAGACCACTGAAGCTTTCTTT. It is translated as CASSVLTETTEAFF.

Of note for this clonotype: A much larger clone differs by one base, so this may be a read error. The V call is TRBV29-1, the J call TRBJ1-1; D perhaps matches TRBD1 (5 bases). This CDR3 is built from 12 residues. Looked up from germline, CDR1 is SQVTM and CDR2 is ANQGSEA. This CDR3 reads CSGGGWDTEAFF. CDR3 in DNA: TGCAGTGGGGGGGGTTGGGACACTGAAGCTTTCTTT.

Concerning this clonotype: Sequence at one end of the junction differs from germline and may be a read error. CDR3 nucleotide sequence: TGTGCCAGCAGCTTGGGCTCTGACCCCTATGGCTACGCCTTC. It codes for CASSLGSDPYGYAF. This chain connects TRBV6-1 to TRBJ1-2; D is ambiguous. Germline CDR1 and CDR2: MNHNS and SASEGT. The CDR3 loop spans 14 amino acids.

The CDR3 region is CAITIGALGNQPQHF. The DNA of the CDR3 is TGTGCCATCACGATCGGTGCGCTAGGCAATCAGCCCCAGCATTTT. The V call is TRBV10-3, the J call TRBJ1-5; D unclear. This CDR3 is built from 15 residues. Trimming cost V 7 bases and J 2 bases, with 15 bases left between them. CDR1 is ENHRY, CDR2 SYGVKD, per germline.

The V and J genes are TRBV12-3 or TRBV12-4 and TRBJ2-7; TRBD2 matches at 10 bases. The junction had 4 bases not matched to a gene; V was cut back by 6 bases and J by 2 bases. The CDR3 covers 14 residues. The CDR3 loop reads CASRWTSGPYEQYF. The CDR3 DNA sequence: TGTGCCAGCAGGTGGACTAGCGGACCCTACGAGCAGTACTTC.